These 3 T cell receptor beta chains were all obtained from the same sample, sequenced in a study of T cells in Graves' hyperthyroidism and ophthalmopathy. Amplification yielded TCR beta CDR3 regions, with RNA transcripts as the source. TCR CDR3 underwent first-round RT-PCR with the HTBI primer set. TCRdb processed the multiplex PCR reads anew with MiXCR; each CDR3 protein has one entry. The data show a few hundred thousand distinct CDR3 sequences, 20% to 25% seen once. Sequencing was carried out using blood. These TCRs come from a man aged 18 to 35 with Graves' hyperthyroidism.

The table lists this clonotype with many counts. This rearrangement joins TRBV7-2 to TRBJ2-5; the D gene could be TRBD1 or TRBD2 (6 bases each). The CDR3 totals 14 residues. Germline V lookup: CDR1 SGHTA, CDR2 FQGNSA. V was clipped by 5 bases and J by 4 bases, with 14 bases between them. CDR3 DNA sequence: TGTGCCAGCAGCCCCGGGGGCTTCCGAGAGACCCAGTACTTC. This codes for CASSPGGFRETQYF.

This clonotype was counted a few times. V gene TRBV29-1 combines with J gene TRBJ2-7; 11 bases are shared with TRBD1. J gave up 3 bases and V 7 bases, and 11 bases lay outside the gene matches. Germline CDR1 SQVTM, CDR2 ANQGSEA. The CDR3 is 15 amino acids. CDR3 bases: TGCAGCGCGCTCCGACCGGGACAGGGGGACTACGAGCAGTACTTC. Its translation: CSALRPGQGDYEQYF.

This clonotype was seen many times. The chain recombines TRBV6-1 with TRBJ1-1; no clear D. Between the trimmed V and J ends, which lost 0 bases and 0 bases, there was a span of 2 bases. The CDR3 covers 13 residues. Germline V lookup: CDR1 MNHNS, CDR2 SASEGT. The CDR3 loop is CASSEAVNTEAFF. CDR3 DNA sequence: TGTGCCAGCAGTGAAGCTGTGAACACTGAAGCTTTCTTT.